The 11 T cell receptor beta chains reported below all come from one sample, sequenced in a study of CD8 T cells in Susac syndrome. Reverse transcription of about 0.5 to 1 ug RNA was performed with random hexamers. TCRdb independently ran MiXCR on the immunoSEQ multiplex PCR reads; one entry per CDR3 protein. The sample lists about 200,000 distinct CDR3 sequences, nearly 95% occurring once. Sequencing was carried out using CD4+ T cells from PBMCs. These receptors were obtained from a human donor with multiple sclerosis.

The J gene is TRBJ2-7, the V gene TRBV29-1; D uncertain. This CDR3 spans 14 amino acids. V dropped 0 bases and J dropped 1 base, with 10 bases sitting between them. Germline values: CDR1 SQVTM, CDR2 ANQGSEA. The CDR3 here is CSVEDRKTSYEQYF. In DNA, the CDR3 is TGCAGCGTTGAAGACAGAAAAACATCCTACGAGCAGTACTTC.

Notes on this clonotype: The junction does not match germline at one end; this may be a read error. The chain has TRBV30 and TRBJ2-5; 8 bases are shared with TRBD2. Germline values: CDR1 GTSNPN, CDR2 SVGIG (reference sequence). The CDR3 has 14 amino acids. CDR3 in amino acids: CGWKVTSGGETQYF. The CDR3 bases are TGTGGCTGGAAGGTTACTAGCGGTGGAGAGACCCAGTACTTC. Combining the CDR3 with reference TRBV30 and TRBJ2-5 gives the whole variable domain SQTIHQWPATLVQPVGSPLSLECTVEGTSNPNLYWYRQAAGRGLQLLFYSVGIGQISSEVPQNLSASRPQDRQFILSSKKLLLSDSGFYLCGWKVTSGGETQYFGPGTRLLVL.

The chain joins TRBV29-1 to TRBJ2-7, with TRBD1 matching over 9 bases. Germline V lookup: CDR1 SQVTM, CDR2 ANQGSEA. With V trimmed by 8 bases and J by 3 bases, 11 bases remained unmatched. The CDR3 is made up of 14 amino acids. The CDR3 spells CSLKRGGQGYEQYF. The CDR3, as DNA: TGCAGCCTCAAACGCGGGGGACAGGGCTACGAGCAGTACTTC.

The chain couples TRBV30 to TRBJ2-1, with unresolved D. Trimming cost V 8 bases and J 8 bases, with 13 bases left between them. CDR1 is GTSNPN, CDR2 SVGIG, per germline (reference sequence). This CDR3 region has 11 residues. The CDR3 loop reads CAPGPIYEQFF. For the CDR3, the DNA is TGTGCCCCCGGGCCCATATATGAGCAGTTCTTC. Using reference TRBV30 and TRBJ2-1 for the parts outside the CDR3, the full variable domain is SQTIHQWPATLVQPVGSPLSLECTVEGTSNPNLYWYRQAAGRGLQLLFYSVGIGQISSEVPQNLSASRPQDRQFILSSKKLLLSDSGFYLCAPGPIYEQFFGPGTRLTVL.

The rearrangement links TRBV5-8 to TRBJ2-1; 10 nucleotides align to TRBD2. Germline values: CDR1 SGHTS, CDR2 YDEGEE. The V segment lost 5 bases and the J segment 4 bases; nucleotides outside the gene matches: 6. The CDR3 is 15 residues long. For the CDR3, the DNA is TGTGCCAGCAGGTTGCCGGGACTAGCGTACAATGAGCAGTTCTTC. Protein: CASRLPGLAYNEQFF.

In DNA form, the CDR3 reads TGTGCCAGCAGTTCCCGGGAGGGTGAGCAGTTCTTC. It is translated as CASSSREGEQFF. The V call is TRBV28, the J call TRBJ2-1, with TRBD2 matching over 8 bases. Germline trimming cut 4 bases from V and 9 bases from J; bases unmatched to any gene: 2. This CDR3 comprises 12 residues. The germline gives CDR1 MDHEN, CDR2 SYDVKM. The full variable domain, rest sourced from reference TRBV28 and TRBJ2-1, is DVKVTQSSRYLVKRTGEKVFLECVQDMDHENMFWYRQDPGLGLRLIYFSYDVKMKEKGDIPEGYSVSREKKERFSLILESASTNQTSMYLCASSSREGEQFFGPGTRLTVL.

The chain joins TRBV30 to TRBJ1-5; D remains unclear. The CDR3 sequence is 14 residues long. Germline assignment: CDR1 GTSNPN and CDR2 SVGIG (reference sequence). V gave up 0 bases and J gave up 3 bases, with 9 bases separating them. CDR3 coding DNA: TGTGCCTGGAGTGTACTTGGGGACAATCAGCCCCAGCATTTT. It encodes CAWSVLGDNQPQHF.

The chain is built from TRBV6-5 and TRBJ2-1; D might be TRBD1 or TRBD2, each matching 5 bases. CDR1 is MNHEY, CDR2 SVGAGI, per germline. Trimming pared 1 base from V and 0 bases from J, leaving 10 bases between. The CDR3 covers 16 residues. CDR3 in amino acids: CASSYWGFSSYNEQFF. The CDR3 DNA follows: TGTGCCAGCAGTTACTGGGGGTTTAGCTCCTACAATGAGCAGTTCTTC.

This chain joins TRBV6-5 and TRBJ1-1; 9 positions match TRBD1. Trimming cost V 4 bases and J 1 base; bases outside gene matches: 10. Germline V gives CDR1 MNHEY, CDR2 SVGAGI. CDR3 length: 17 amino acids. The CDR3 sequence: CASSSYRGQSRNTEAFF. CDR3 DNA: TGTGCCAGCAGTTCCTACAGGGGGCAAAGCAGGAACACTGAAGCTTTCTTT.

The V and J genes are TRBV4-2 and TRBJ2-3; 7 nucleotides line up with TRBD1. Germline-derived CDR1 and CDR2 are LGHNA and YNFKEQ. J lost 4 bases, V lost 4 bases, and 2 bases had no gene match. The CDR3 consists of 13 residues. The CDR3 nucleotides read TGTGCCAGCAGCCCCACAGGGGCAGATACGCAGTATTTT. Amino acid sequence: CASSPTGADTQYF.

V and J are TRBV6-5 and TRBJ2-1; D ambiguous. The CDR3 totals 13 residues. Looked up from germline, CDR1 is MNHEY and CDR2 is SVGAGI. V was shortened by 2 bases and J by 3 bases, with 5 bases between the two germline ends. CDR3: CASSYDFYNEQFF. The CDR3 nucleotides are TGTGCCAGCAGTTACGACTTCTACAATGAGCAGTTCTTC.